Listed here are 26 T cell receptor beta chains from one sample, sequenced in a study of CD8 T cells in ankylosing spondylitis. Each CDR3 protein gets one entry after TCRdb re-called the 5' RACE reads with MiXCR. The sample holds 750,000 to 850,000 distinct CDR3 sequences; approximately 12% are singletons and the top ten take approximately 0.51%. These receptors' antigens are unknown. Findings of the study overall: Seemingly characteristic of ankylosing spondylitis blood was a TCR beta motif consisting of eight highly homologous variants.

Material: blood, either unsorted or a sorted T cell fraction (not recorded which). The source is a male donor with ankylosing spondylitis.

This rearrangement joins TRBV6-1 to TRBJ1-4; 7 positions match TRBD1. The V and J ends lost 4 bases and 6 bases, in that order; junction bases with no gene match: 8. There are 15 residues in the CDR3. Germline V CDR1 and CDR2: MNHNS, SASEGT. The CDR3 nucleotides are TGTGCCAGCAGTGTCCCCAGGGGGGACCATGAAAAACTGTTTTTT. Encoded protein: CASSVPRGDHEKLFF.

This clonotype was observed a handful of times. The chain links TRBV20-1 to TRBJ1-5; 7 bases are a match to TRBD1. Germline V gene data show CDR1 as DFQATT and CDR2 as SNEGSKA (reference sequence). Trimming removed 7 bases from V and 3 bases from J; junction bases left unmatched: 6. CDR3 length equals 13 residues. CDR3 DNA: TGCAGTGGCCTTACAGGGGACAATCAGCCCCAGCATTTT. It is translated as CSGLTGDNQPQHF.

The rearrangement joins TRBV7-6 to TRBJ2-1; TRBD2 might be the D (5 bases). The CDR3 runs to 18 residues. The V gene lost 5 bases and the J gene lost 1 base, with 21 bases spanning the gap. Per germline, CDR1 SGHVS and CDR2 FNYEAQ. This CDR3 reads CASSPVGRLEWSYNEQFF. The CDR3 coding sequence is TGTGCCAGCAGCCCGGTAGGGAGACTTGAGTGGTCCTACAATGAGCAGTTCTTC.

This clonotype has more than one count but fewer than ten. The CDR3, as DNA: TGTGCCAGCAGTCCCCAGACAGGGATCGAGGAGACCCAGTACTTC. Translation gives CASSPQTGIEETQYF. The V call is TRBV28, the J call TRBJ2-5; TRBD1 matches 7 bases. After removal of 5 bases from V and 5 bases from J, the junction contained 11 bases not matched to a gene. The germline CDR1 and CDR2 sequences are MDHEN and SYDVKM. The CDR3 totals 15 residues.

The chain has TRBV7-2 and TRBJ1-1; D might be TRBD1 (5 bases). V shed 6 bases and J shed 1 base, with 18 bases lying between them. The CDR3 spans 16 residues. From germline, CDR1 is SGHTA and CDR2 FQGNSA. The CDR3 loop reads CASRWAGPIGNTEAFF. The CDR3 DNA reads TGTGCCAGCAGGTGGGCAGGGCCCATCGGGAACACTGAAGCTTTCTTT.

This clonotype showed up just a few times. J is TRBJ2-1 and V is TRBV9; no clear D. The CDR3 has 11 residues. Trimming took 0 bases from V and 9 from J, leaving 4 bases between them. The germline gives CDR1 SGDLS, CDR2 YYNGEE. This CDR3 reads CASSVGREQFF. CDR3 sequence (DNA): TGTGCCAGCAGCGTAGGTCGTGAGCAGTTCTTC. The whole variable domain, remainder taken from reference TRBV9 and TRBJ2-1, is DSGVTQTPKHLITATGQRVTLRCSPRSGDLSVYWYQQSLDQGLQFLIQYYNGEERAKGNILERFSAQQFPDLHSELNLSSLELGDSALYFCASSVGREQFFGPGTRLTVL.

The chain employs TRBV7-9 and TRBJ2-5; tentatively, D is TRBD1 or TRBD2 (5 bases each). CDR1 is SEHNR and CDR2 is FQNEAQ in the germline V gene (reference sequence). The CDR3 has 14 residues. The ends were cut back, 5 bases at V and 0 bases at J, with 10 bases in the middle. Here the CDR3 DNA reads TGTGCCAGCAGCCCCCCGGGACACCAAGAGACCCAGTACTTC. It codes for CASSPPGHQETQYF.

The chain couples TRBV4-3 to TRBJ2-3, with D tentatively TRBD1 or TRBD2 (5 bases each). The CDR3 totals 18 residues. Germline V gene lookup returns CDR1 LGHNA and CDR2 YSLEER. Trimming removed 0 bases at V and 2 bases at J, with 18 bases between. The CDR3 loop is CASSQDQIRGLPTDTQYF. The CDR3, as DNA: TGCGCCAGCAGCCAAGATCAGATTCGGGGCCTCCCCACAGATACGCAGTATTTT.

This clonotype was picked up a small number of times. J is TRBJ2-7 and V is TRBV6-2 or TRBV6-3; 10 bases are shared with TRBD1. This CDR3 comprises 15 residues. V lost 2 bases to trimming and J lost 5 bases; unmatched junction nucleotides: 6. Germline CDR1 is MNHEY and CDR2 is SVGEGT. The CDR3 DNA follows: TGTGCCAGCAGTTACCCGGACAGGGGGATCAACGAGCAGTACTTC. Protein: CASSYPDRGINEQYF.

In its sample, this clonotype was seen a few times. The chain couples TRBV3-1 to TRBJ1-2, with D possibly matching TRBD1 (5 bases). CDR1 LGHDT and CDR2 YNNKEL come from the germline V gene (reference sequence). This CDR3 contains 14 residues. V was shortened by 0 bases and J by 8 bases, with 13 bases between the two germline ends. The CDR3 protein is CASSQDYRLGGYTF. The CDR3, as DNA: TGTGCCAGCAGCCAAGACTACAGGTTGGGAGGCTACACCTTC.

The CDR3 nucleotides are TGTGCCAGCAGCTTATTCCTCCTCGAGCAGTTCTTC. It specifies CASSLFLLEQFF. V usage is TRBV11-2 and J usage is TRBJ2-1; D is undetermined. CDR1 is SGHAT and CDR2 is FQNNGV in the germline V gene. The CDR3 totals 12 residues. Trimming pared 2 bases from V and 10 bases from J, leaving 9 bases between.

The CDR3 bases are TGTGCCAGCAGACCTAAAAGGACTAGCGGGAGTCACGGGGAGCTGTTTTTT. Residues: CASRPKRTSGSHGELFF. V is TRBV7-2 and J is TRBJ2-2; TRBD2 matches 13 bases. This CDR3 has 17 amino acids. Germline lookup yields CDR1 SGHTA and CDR2 FQGNSA. V was pared by 6 bases and J by 7 bases, with 11 bases of the junction left unmatched.

This clonotype appeared a few times. V and J are TRBV20-1 and TRBJ2-3; 12 bases are a match to TRBD2. Germline CDR1 and CDR2: DFQATT and SNEGSKA (reference sequence). This CDR3 comprises 14 residues. V shed 5 bases, J shed 5 bases, and the junction held 5 bases outside the gene matches. The DNA for the CDR3 is TGCAGTGCTGGACGACTAGCGGGAGAAGATACGCAGTATTTT. Protein sequence: CSAGRLAGEDTQYF.

This clonotype was found a few times. This chain uses TRBV20-1 with TRBJ2-7; 11 bases agree with TRBD2. With 4 bases clipped from V and 5 bases from J, the junction kept 7 bases outside the gene matches. This CDR3 spans 14 amino acids. Germline loops: CDR1 DFQATT, CDR2 SNEGSKA (reference sequence). The CDR3, as DNA: TGCAGTGCTATTCCTAGCGGGGGGCGAAACGAGCAGTACTTC. Its protein is CSAIPSGGRNEQYF.

This clonotype was recorded at least ten times. The gene calls are TRBV2 and TRBJ1-1, with 9 nucleotides matching TRBD1. J gave up 11 bases and V 6 bases, and 16 bases lay outside the gene matches. This CDR3 has 15 residues. Germline values: CDR1 SNHLY, CDR2 FYNNEI. The DNA for the CDR3 is TGTGCCAGCAGGATATCGACAGGGGGGGCCCCGGAGGCTTTCTTT. It codes for CASRISTGGAPEAFF.

This clonotype came up a few times. This chain uses TRBV7-3 with TRBJ1-6; D gene ambiguous. The CDR3 covers 14 residues. V was cut by 1 base and J by 11 bases, with 12 bases left in between. CDR1 is SGHTA, CDR2 FQGTGA, per germline. CDR3 bases: TGTGCCAGCAGCTTAAGGGCCAATGGGGCACCCCTCCACTTT. Protein product: CASSLRANGAPLHF.

V gene TRBV27 combines with J gene TRBJ2-7, with 9 bases identical to TRBD2. Germline CDR1 reads MNHEY; CDR2 reads SMNVEV (reference sequence). Unmatched junction bases numbered 3, after V lost 0 bases and J lost 3 bases. The CDR3 is 15 residues long. The CDR3 DNA sequence: TGTGCCAGCAGTTTATCGCCAGCGGGGGGCTACGAGCAGTACTTC. This encodes CASSLSPAGGYEQYF.

This clonotype was seen at least ten times. This chain uses TRBV20-1 with TRBJ2-7, with D tentatively TRBD1 or TRBD2 (7 bases each). The CDR3 consists of 15 residues. The ends were cut back, 3 bases at V and 3 bases at J, with 18 bases in the middle. Germline V gene sequence: CDR1 DFQATT, CDR2 SNEGSKA (reference sequence). This CDR3 is CSARRQGGNFYEQYF. The DNA of the CDR3 is TGCAGTGCTAGGCGACAGGGAGGGAACTTCTACGAGCAGTACTTC.

This clonotype was seen many times. J is TRBJ2-3 and V is TRBV29-1, with D hard to call. The CDR3 totals 13 residues. V lost 4 bases to trimming and J lost 2 bases, with 10 bases between them. Germline V gene lookup returns CDR1 SQVTM and CDR2 ANQGSEA. CDR3 bases: TGCAGCGTTGGAGGCAGAGCCACAGATACGCAGTATTTT. Translating gives CSVGGRATDTQYF.

This clonotype has at least ten counts. The chain has TRBV29-1 and TRBJ2-5, with 10 nucleotides matching TRBD2. V lost 5 bases and J lost 5; bases outside the gene matches: 5. Germline CDR1 SQVTM, CDR2 ANQGSEA. The CDR3 totals 13 residues. The CDR3 nucleotides read TGCAGCGTTAGCGGGAGGGCAAGGGAGACCCAGTACTTC. This translates into CSVSGRARETQYF.

This clonotype has a count of ten or more. It may be a read error: a sequence one base away is much more abundant. The chain has TRBV11-2 and TRBJ2-7, with TRBD1 matching over 12 bases. The CDR3 contains 14 residues. Germline lookup yields CDR1 SGHAT and CDR2 FQNNGV. V lost 5 bases and J lost 4; bases outside the gene matches: 3. The CDR3 loop is CASSGDRGRYEQYF. In DNA form, the CDR3 reads TGTGCCAGCAGCGGGGACAGGGGGCGGTACGAGCAGTACTTC.

This clonotype came up many times. The chain carries TRBV7-6 and TRBJ1-6; D unclear. Looked up from germline, CDR1 is SGHVS and CDR2 is FNYEAQ. The V gene lost 5 bases and the J gene lost 9 bases, with 17 bases spanning the gap. The CDR3 has 15 residues. This CDR3 is CASSPGFVGASPLHF. In DNA, the CDR3 is TGTGCCAGCAGCCCCGGGTTTGTTGGCGCTTCACCCCTCCACTTT.

The chain joins TRBV4-3 to TRBJ1-6, with D tentatively TRBD1 (5 bases). CDR3 size: 17 residues. V gave up 0 bases and J gave up 2 bases, with 11 bases separating them. Germline CDR1 reads LGHNA; CDR2 reads YSLEER. The CDR3 coding sequence is TGCGCCAGCAGCCAAGATAAACAGGTCCCCTATAATTCACCCCTCCACTTT. Its protein is CASSQDKQVPYNSPLHF.

The J gene is TRBJ2-4, the V gene TRBV7-9; D remains unclear. Germline V gene data show CDR1 as SEHNR and CDR2 as FQNEAQ (reference sequence). Trimming stripped 0 bases from V and 0 bases from J, with 6 bases between. CDR3 length equals 15 residues. In DNA form, the CDR3 reads TGTGCCAGCAGCTTAGCGTCGAGAGCCAAAAACATTCAGTACTTC. Protein product: CASSLASRAKNIQYF. The full variable domain, rest sourced from reference TRBV7-9 and TRBJ2-4, is DTGVSQNPRHKITKRGQNVTFRCDPISEHNRLYWYRQTLGQGPEFLTYFQNEAQLEKSRLLSDRFSAERPKGSFSTLEIQRTEQGDSAMYLCASSLASRAKNIQYFGAGTRLSVL.

The chain is built from TRBV7-2 and TRBJ2-1; D is ambiguous. The CDR3 spans 13 residues. V was pared by 5 bases and J by 3 bases, with 8 bases between. CDR1 is SGHTA, CDR2 FQGNSA, per germline. CDR3: CASSADRYNEQFF. The CDR3, as DNA: TGTGCCAGCAGCGCCGACCGCTACAATGAGCAGTTCTTC. Full variable domain (outside the CDR3, taken from reference TRBV7-2 and TRBJ2-1): GAGVSQSPSNKVTEKGKDVELRCDPISGHTALYWYRQSLGQGLEFLIYFQGNSAPDKSGLPSDRFSAERTGGSVSTLTIQRTQQEDSAVYLCASSADRYNEQFFGPGTRLTVL.

This clonotype turned up a few times. This chain joins TRBV6-6 and TRBJ1-1; D uncertain. The CDR3 is 13 amino acids. The V gene lost 1 base and the J gene lost 3 bases, with 6 bases spanning the gap. Germline CDR1 is MNHNY and CDR2 is SVGAGI (reference sequence). The CDR3 DNA follows: TGTGCCAGCAGTTACTGGTTCGACACTGAAGCTTTCTTT. Amino acids: CASSYWFDTEAFF.